One and the same sample provided the 18 T cell receptor beta chains below, sequenced in a study of OX40 agonist ivuxolimab in advanced cancers. Produced via immunoSEQ multiplex PCR; TCRdb's table is partial and in-frame only. This sample has 65,000 to 80,000 clones, with around nine tenths found just once. Here the sequenced sample was CD4+ or CD8+ T cells sorted from blood, taken in a trial of the OX40 agonist ivuxolimab. These receptors came from an adult with an advanced solid tumor such as melanoma, head and neck, liver or kidney cancer.

This clone was detected once. The CDR3 DNA sequence: TGTGCCAGCAGCTACAGGGGGCAGGGGTCCTACAATGAGCAGTTCTTC. It codes for CASSYRGQGSYNEQFF. The chain is built from TRBV11-3 and TRBJ2-1, with 9 positions matching TRBD1. Germline trimming cut 4 bases from V and 1 base from J; bases unmatched to any gene: 5. The CDR3 loop spans 16 amino acids. The V gene's germline CDR1 is SGHNT and CDR2 YENEEA.

The chain carries TRBV6-5 and TRBJ2-7; 11 bases map to TRBD2. The germline CDR1 and CDR2 sequences are MNHEY and SVGAGI. The CDR3 totals 16 residues. V trimming: 2 bases; J trimming: 4 bases; junction bases outside the gene matches: 7. Written as DNA, the CDR3 is TGTGCCAGCAGTTACGCCGGGACTAGCGGCAGTTACGAGCAGTACTTC. The encoded protein is CASSYAGTSGSYEQYF.

The chain combines TRBV23-1 with TRBJ2-7; 7 bases map to TRBD1. TRBV23-1 is given ORF status, its function remaining uncertain. The length of the CDR3 is 16 residues. The V segment lost 2 bases and the J segment 4 bases; nucleotides outside the gene matches: 11. The CDR3 DNA reads as TGCGCCAGCAGTCAAGGTACTGAGACAGGGATTTACGAGCAGTACTTC. Translation gives CASSQGTETGIYEQYF.

This clone was seen just once. CDR3 in DNA: TGTGCCAGTAGGTCGGCAGGGGGAAAGGCCTACGAGCAGTACTTC. It encodes CASRSAGGKAYEQYF. The chain has TRBV19 and TRBJ2-7, with 7 nucleotides matching TRBD1. The CDR3 sequence is 15 residues long. The germline gives CDR1 LNHDA, CDR2 SQIVND (reference sequence). V was pared by 6 bases and J by 2 bases, with 10 bases of the junction left unmatched.

The chain couples TRBV7-9 to TRBJ1-3; D is unresolved. Trimming pared 6 bases from V and 0 bases from J, leaving 15 bases between. The CDR3 is made up of 16 amino acids. Germline CDR1 and CDR2: SEHNR and FQNEAQ (reference sequence). CDR3 DNA sequence: TGTGCCAGCAGTTTTTGGACGGGTTTCTCTGGAAACACCATATATTTT. Its translation: CASSFWTGFSGNTIYF.

The genes are TRBV4-2 and TRBJ2-1; the match to TRBD2 covers 11 bases. In germline, CDR1 is LGHNA, CDR2 YNFKEQ. V was pared by 3 bases and J by 4 bases, with 5 bases of the junction left unmatched. This CDR3 region has 16 residues. CDR3 nucleotides: TGTGCCAGCAGCCAGGAACTAGCGGGAGTGTACAATGAGCAGTTCTTC. It translates to CASSQELAGVYNEQFF.

The rearrangement joins TRBV19 to TRBJ2-3; D is perhaps TRBD2 (6 bases). The germline V gene has CDR1 LNHDA and CDR2 SQIVND (reference sequence). This CDR3 region has 15 residues. Trimming removed 5 bases from V and 5 bases from J, with 17 bases in between. This CDR3 reads CASSVSGGAGDTQYF. CDR3 in DNA: TGTGCCAGTAGTGTTTCCGGGGGAGCGGGAGATACGCAGTATTTT. The whole variable domain, filled in from reference TRBV19 and TRBJ2-3, reads DGGITQSPKYLFRKEGQNVTLSCEQNLNHDAMYWYRQDPGQGLRLIYYSQIVNDFQKGDIAEGYSVSREKKESFPLTVTSAQKNPTAFYLCASSVSGGAGDTQYFGPGTRLTVL.

CDR3 sequence: CASRGQGMFVDNEQFF. DNA for the CDR3: TGTGCCAGTAGGGGCCAAGGAATGTTCGTGGACAATGAGCAGTTCTTC. The V call is TRBV19, the J call TRBJ2-1; D unresolved. Looked up from germline, CDR1 is LNHDA and CDR2 is SQIVND (reference sequence). V was clipped by 6 bases and J by 5 bases, with 20 bases between them. This CDR3 is 16 amino acids long.

This clone was seen only a few times. The V call is TRBV7-9, the J call TRBJ2-7; 7 nucleotides align to TRBD2. The J segment lost 5 bases and the V segment lost 3 bases, leaving 4 bases of the junction unmatched. Germline lookup yields CDR1 SEHNR and CDR2 FQNEAQ (reference sequence). The CDR3 is 13 amino acids. The chain's CDR3 is CASSLGGGNEQYF. DNA for the CDR3: TGTGCCAGCAGCTTGGGGGGAGGGAACGAGCAGTACTTC.

The genes are TRBV11-1 and TRBJ2-7, with no clear D. Germline assignment: CDR1 SGHAT and CDR2 FQDESV (reference sequence). Trimming removed 5 bases from V and 0 bases from J, with 17 bases in between. The CDR3 sequence is 16 residues long. CDR3 sequence (DNA): TGTGCCAGCAGCCCTATCAGGCGAAGGAGCTCCTACGAGCAGTACTTC. Translation: CASSPIRRRSSYEQYF.

The rearrangement uses TRBV6-5 and TRBJ1-4; D remains unclear. The germline CDR1 and CDR2 sequences are MNHEY and SVGAGI. The ends were cut back, 8 bases at V and 1 base at J, with 11 bases in the middle. This CDR3 is built from 14 residues. The CDR3 nucleotides are TGTGCCAGCCGACCCCCCGGAACTAATGAAAAACTGTTTTTT. Its protein product is CASRPPGTNEKLFF.

V is TRBV11-2 and J is TRBJ2-3, with 8 bases fitting TRBD2. Germline-derived CDR1 and CDR2 are SGHAT and FQNNGV. There are 16 residues in the CDR3. Trimming at V came to 1 base and at J to 0 bases, leaving 3 bases not matched to a gene. In DNA form, the CDR3 reads TGTGCCAGCAGCTTAGGAGCGGGAGCGAGCACAGATACGCAGTATTTT. It encodes CASSLGAGASTDTQYF.

The rearrangement links TRBV7-9 to TRBJ2-5; 11 nucleotides align to TRBD2. J lost 1 base, V lost 8 bases, and 0 bases had no gene match. The CDR3 has 13 amino acids. CDR1 is SEHNR and CDR2 is FQNEAQ in the germline V gene (reference sequence). The CDR3 is CASGTSGQETQYF. For the CDR3, the DNA is TGTGCCAGCGGGACTAGCGGCCAAGAGACCCAGTACTTC.

The J gene is TRBJ2-3, the V gene TRBV18; 11 bases are a match to TRBD2. Trimming at V came to 4 bases and at J to 6 bases, leaving 6 bases not matched to a gene. CDR1 is KGHSH and CDR2 is LQKENI in the germline V gene. The CDR3 has 15 amino acids. DNA of the CDR3: TGTGCCAGCTCACATCTAGCGGGAGGACCTGATACGCAGTATTTT. Its protein product is CASSHLAGGPDTQYF.

This chain connects TRBV6-1 to TRBJ2-7; the match to TRBD1 covers 8 bases. V lost 7 bases and J lost 6; bases outside the gene matches: 8. Germline V gene lookup returns CDR1 MNHNS and CDR2 SASEGT. The CDR3 spans 13 residues. The DNA of the CDR3 is TGTGCCAGCAAACCCGGACAGGGAGGCGAGCAGTACTTC. It is translated as CASKPGQGGEQYF.

This clone was counted a few times. The V call is TRBV7-8, the J call TRBJ2-7; TRBD2 matches at 9 bases. Trimming removed 1 base from V and 3 bases from J; junction bases left unmatched: 4. The CDR3 sequence is 15 residues long. The germline gives CDR1 SGHVS, CDR2 FQNEAQ. CDR3 in DNA: TGTGCCAGCAGCTTAGGCGGGAGGGCCCTCTACGAGCAGTACTTC. Translating gives CASSLGGRALYEQYF.

This CDR3 reads CASSLWGYGYTF. The DNA of the CDR3 is TGTGCCAGCAGCTTATGGGGCTATGGCTACACCTTC. V gene TRBV7-2 combines with J gene TRBJ1-2; D is unclear. The CDR3 has 12 amino acids. Trimming left V 2 bases short and J 4 bases short, with 5 bases between. Germline loops: CDR1 SGHTA, CDR2 FQGNSA. The whole variable domain, remainder taken from reference TRBV7-2 and TRBJ1-2, is GAGVSQSPSNKVTEKGKDVELRCDPISGHTALYWYRQSLGQGLEFLIYFQGNSAPDKSGLPSDRFSAERTGGSVSTLTIQRTQQEDSAVYLCASSLWGYGYTFGSGTRLTVV.

The rearrangement links TRBV19 to TRBJ2-4; D may match TRBD1 or TRBD2 (6 bases each). This CDR3 spans 16 amino acids. V was cut by 3 bases and J by 3 bases, with 15 bases left in between. Looked up from germline, CDR1 is LNHDA and CDR2 is SQIVND (reference sequence). The CDR3 region has the DNA TGTGCCAGTAGTATGTGGCGCAGGGGAGGCAAAAACATTCAGTACTTC. This gives the protein CASSMWRRGGKNIQYF.